This T cell receptor beta chain was retrieved from a study of regulatory T cells in long-lasting Graves disease. Time point specified: newly diagnosed GD, antithyroid drugs for less than 3 months. Making the TCR library involved RNA that had been extracted from PBMCs. The germline gives CDR1 MDHEN, CDR2 SYDVKM. This CDR3 contains 15 residues. Arm-PCR with iRepertoire HTBI primers amplified the CDR3 regions for these TCR beta libraries. TCRdb itself ran the multiplex PCR reads through MiXCR, one entry per CDR3 protein. The sample lists approximately 470,000 distinct CDR3 sequences, around 15% occurring once. On this clonotype: A read error may produce the germline difference seen at one junction end.

In addition, the sample was reused for a study of T cells in Graves' hyperthyroidism and ophthalmopathy.

This TCR came from a man in his forties with Graves disease. J is TRBJ2-7 and V is TRBV28, with D perhaps TRBD2 (5 bases). The sample was peripheral blood mononuclear cells (PBMCs), taken at new diagnosis, from a patient treated with antithyroid drugs. The CDR3 here is CASSLLGIGSYERYF. The CDR3, as DNA: TGTGCCAGCAGTTTACTCGGGATTGGCTCCTACGAGCGGTACTTC.